The 13 T cell receptor beta chains listed next were all sequenced from one sample in a study of T cell responses to AZD1222 COVID-19 vaccine. The repertoire was sequenced with immunoSEQ multiplex PCR; TCRdb's copy has only in-frame clones and lacks some. Altogether 99,000 or so clones are present, 89% being singletons, with the ten largest covering approximately 19%. This specimen was peripheral blood, taken on day 0 of AZD1222 vaccination. The origin of the receptors is an adult in good health.

The V and J genes are TRBV6-5 and TRBJ1-2, with a possible D match to TRBD1 (6 bases). CDR1 is MNHEY, CDR2 SVGAGI, per germline. This CDR3 has 15 residues. V was trimmed by 5 bases and J by 4 bases, leaving 17 bases between them. CDR3 sequence reads: CASSNNPWTAYGYTF. CDR3 DNA: TGTGCCAGCAGTAACAACCCCTGGACAGCCTATGGCTACACCTTC.

This chain joins TRBV3-1 (or the pseudogene TRBV3-2) and TRBJ1-1; D is unclear. Germline V gene sequence: CDR1 LGHDT, CDR2 YNNKEL (reference sequence). Trimming pared 3 bases from V and 2 bases from J, leaving 7 bases between. The CDR3 extends over 13 amino acids. CDR3 DNA sequence: TGTGCCAGCAGCCATATGGTTAACACTGAAGCTTTCTTT. Encoded protein: CASSHMVNTEAFF.

V and J are TRBV15 and TRBJ2-1; TRBD2 agrees at 9 bases. Germline CDR1 is LNHNV and CDR2 is YYDKDF (reference sequence). The J segment lost 4 bases and the V segment lost 7 bases, leaving 5 bases of the junction unmatched. The CDR3 runs to 14 residues. The CDR3 nucleotides are TGTGCCACCACCTCTAGCGGGGTATACAATGAGCAGTTCTTC. The encoded protein is CATTSSGVYNEQFF.

This clone was seen ten or more times. The rearrangement joins TRBV19 to TRBJ2-1, with 13 bases identical to TRBD2. This CDR3 has 15 amino acids. The V segment lost 3 bases and the J segment 4 bases; nucleotides outside the gene matches: 0. CDR1 and CDR2 from the germline V gene are LNHDA and SQIVND (reference sequence). The CDR3 bases are TGTGCCAGTAGTATGACTAGCGGGGGGTACAATGAGCAGTTCTTC. Translated, it gives CASSMTSGGYNEQFF.

The chain is built from TRBV5-5 and TRBJ2-7; 11 nucleotides line up with TRBD2. The CDR3 runs to 15 residues. Germline CDR1 reads SGHKS; CDR2 reads YYEKEE (reference sequence). With 1 base clipped from V and 5 bases from J, the junction kept 5 bases outside the gene matches. DNA of the CDR3: TGTGCCAGCAGCTTGTTGACTAGCGGGGCCGACGAGCAGTACTTC. Its protein product is CASSLLTSGADEQYF.

This chain uses TRBV5-4 with TRBJ1-2; 7 bases match TRBD1. Germline CDR1 SGHNT, CDR2 YYREEE (reference sequence). V shed 6 bases and J 7 bases; nucleotides not matched to a gene: 9. The CDR3 loop spans 13 amino acids. The CDR3: CASTQQGWGGYTF. The CDR3 DNA sequence: TGTGCCAGCACCCAACAGGGGTGGGGTGGCTACACCTTC.

V is TRBV6-1 and J is TRBJ1-4, with 10 bases fitting TRBD1. CDR3 length: 16 amino acids. Germline V gene sequence: CDR1 MNHNS, CDR2 SASEGT. After removal of 2 bases from V and 8 bases from J, the junction contained 8 bases not matched to a gene. CDR3: CASSETSTGGWEKLFF. The CDR3 region has the DNA TGTGCCAGCAGTGAAACATCGACAGGGGGCTGGGAAAAACTGTTTTTT.

This sequence joins TRBV6-4 and TRBJ2-2; either TRBD1 or TRBD2 may fit D (6 bases each). The CDR3 has 13 amino acids. CDR1 and CDR2 (germline): MRHNA, SNTAGT. V shed 4 bases and J shed 4 bases, with 7 bases lying between them. The CDR3 is CASSGGATGELFF. In DNA, the CDR3 is TGTGCCAGCAGTGGGGGGGCCACCGGGGAGCTGTTTTTT.

The count of this clone is one. This sequence joins TRBV19 and TRBJ2-7, with 8 bases identical to TRBD1. Per germline, CDR1 LNHDA and CDR2 SQIVND (reference sequence). Trimming at V came to 4 bases and at J to 3 bases, leaving 2 bases not matched to a gene. The CDR3 runs 13 residues. The CDR3 DNA is TGTGCCAGTAGTACCACAGGGGGCTACGAGCAGTACTTC. Amino acids: CASSTTGGYEQYF.

This clone has a single count. This CDR3 is missing its conserved last phenylalanine or tryptophan, likely due to a read error. The chain has TRBV7-8 and TRBJ1-6; 9 nucleotides agree with TRBD1. This CDR3 spans 20 amino acids. Germline CDR1 and CDR2: SGHVS and FQNEAQ. The ends lost 6 bases at V and 1 base at J; junction bases unmatched: 16. As DNA, the CDR3 is TGTGCCAGCAGTCAAAGACCCCTCACAGGGGGCCGATCCTATAATTCACCCCTCCACCTT. Translation: CASSQRPLTGGRSYNSPLHL.

The J gene is TRBJ2-5, the V gene TRBV19; D gene unclear. V was clipped by 3 bases and J by 2 bases, with 7 bases between them. This CDR3 contains 13 residues. Germline lookup yields CDR1 LNHDA and CDR2 SQIVND (reference sequence). The CDR3 sequence is CASSMGRQETQYF. In nucleotides, the CDR3 is TGTGCCAGTAGTATGGGTAGACAAGAGACCCAGTACTTC.

V usage is TRBV7-9 and J usage is TRBJ1-4; no clear D. Germline V CDR1 and CDR2: SEHNR, FQNEAQ (reference sequence). V was trimmed by 1 base and J by 5 bases, leaving 8 bases between them. The length of the CDR3 is 14 residues. The CDR3 loop is CASSLGVENEKLFF. In DNA form, the CDR3 reads TGTGCCAGCAGCTTAGGAGTTGAAAATGAAAAACTGTTTTTT.

The rearrangement links TRBV9 to TRBJ1-2; 10 nucleotides agree with TRBD1. The CDR3 has 16 amino acids. Trimming took 3 bases from V and 4 from J; bases not matched to a gene: 9. Looked up from germline, CDR1 is SGDLS and CDR2 is YYNGEE. The CDR3 region has the DNA TGTGCCAGCAGCGGCCGGGACAGGGGCAACCGCTATGGCTACACCTTC. This gives the protein CASSGRDRGNRYGYTF.